The present entry profiles one T cell receptor beta chain with its context. Germline loops: CDR1 SGHAT, CDR2 FQNNGV. Trimming at V came to 1 base and at J to 4 bases, leaving 7 bases not matched to a gene. The CDR3 totals 17 residues. This record belongs to a study of blood T cell repertoires in COVID-19. In the study overall: T cells, B-cell-depleted T cells, or PBMCs supplied cDNA or gDNA.

Repertoires were generated with immunoSEQ multiplex PCR, while TCRdb's copy carries only in-frame clones and drops some. The table records roughly 250,000 clones, about 87% of them present only once. Study members were between about 18 and 95 years old and lived in fewer than 30 US regions. All exposed participants met a person with COVID-19 within 2 weeks before entering the study. This chain uses TRBV11-2 with TRBJ2-5; TRBD2 matches at 12 bases. This TCR was recovered from a man aged 50 to 59 who had been exposed to COVID-19. The sample taken for sequencing was PBMCs or T cells enriched from blood (not recorded which). The CDR3 sequence is CASSLGLAGERGETQYF. CDR3 nucleotides: TGTGCCAGCAGCTTAGGACTAGCGGGGGAAAGGGGAGAGACCCAGTACTTC. The full variable domain, rest sourced from reference TRBV11-2 and TRBJ2-5, is EAGVAQSPRYKIIEKRQSVAFWCNPISGHATLYWYQQILGQGPKLLIQFQNNGVVDDSQLPKDRFSAERLKGVDSTLKIQPAKLEDSAVYLCASSLGLAGERGETQYFGPGTRLLVL.